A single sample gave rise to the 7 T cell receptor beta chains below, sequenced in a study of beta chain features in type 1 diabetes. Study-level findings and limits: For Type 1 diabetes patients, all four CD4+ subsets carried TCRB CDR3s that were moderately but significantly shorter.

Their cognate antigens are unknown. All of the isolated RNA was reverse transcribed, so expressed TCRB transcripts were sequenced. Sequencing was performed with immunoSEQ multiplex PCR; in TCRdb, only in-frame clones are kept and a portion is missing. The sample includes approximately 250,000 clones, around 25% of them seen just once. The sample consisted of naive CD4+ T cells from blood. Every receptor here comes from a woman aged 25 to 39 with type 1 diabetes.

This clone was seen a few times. CDR3 sequence reads: CATSRDYLAGGGEQFF. The DNA of the CDR3 is TGTGCCACCAGCAGAGATTACCTAGCGGGGGGGGGTGAGCAGTTCTTC. This chain links TRBV15 with TRBJ2-1; TRBD2 agrees at 12 bases. Trimming at V came to 0 bases and at J to 9 bases, leaving 6 bases not matched to a gene. Germline loops: CDR1 LNHNV, CDR2 YYDKDF (reference sequence). The CDR3 loop spans 16 amino acids. Combining the CDR3 with reference TRBV15 and TRBJ2-1 gives the whole variable domain DAMVIQNPRYQVTQFGKPVTLSCSQTLNHNVMYWYQQKSSQAPKLLFHYYDKDFNNEADTPDNFQSRRPNTSFCFLDIRSPGLGDTAMYLCATSRDYLAGGGEQFFGPGTRLTVL.

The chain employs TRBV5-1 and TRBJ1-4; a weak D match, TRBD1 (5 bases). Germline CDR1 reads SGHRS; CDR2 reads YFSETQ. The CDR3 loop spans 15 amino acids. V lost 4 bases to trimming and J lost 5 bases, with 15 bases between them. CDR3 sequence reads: CASSHGDSENEKLFF. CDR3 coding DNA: TGCGCCAGCAGCCATGGAGACAGTGAAAATGAAAAACTGTTTTTT.

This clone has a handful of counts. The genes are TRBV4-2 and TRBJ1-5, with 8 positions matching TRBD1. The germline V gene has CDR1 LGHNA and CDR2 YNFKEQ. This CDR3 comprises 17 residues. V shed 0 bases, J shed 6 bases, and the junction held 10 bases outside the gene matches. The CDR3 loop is CASSQDVDRGLSQPQHF. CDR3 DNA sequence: TGTGCCAGCAGCCAAGACGTTGACAGGGGCCTCTCTCAGCCCCAGCATTTT.

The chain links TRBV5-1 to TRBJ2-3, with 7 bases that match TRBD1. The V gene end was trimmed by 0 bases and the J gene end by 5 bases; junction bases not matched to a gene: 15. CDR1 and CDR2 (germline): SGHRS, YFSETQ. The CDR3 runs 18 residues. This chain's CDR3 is CASSLAAIQGPGVDTQYF. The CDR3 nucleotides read TGCGCCAGCAGCTTGGCCGCTATACAGGGGCCAGGGGTAGATACGCAGTATTTT.

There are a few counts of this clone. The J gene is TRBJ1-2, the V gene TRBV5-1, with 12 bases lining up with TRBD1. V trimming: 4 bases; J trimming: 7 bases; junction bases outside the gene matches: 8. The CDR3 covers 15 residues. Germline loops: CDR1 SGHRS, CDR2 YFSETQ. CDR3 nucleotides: TGCGCCAGCAGCACCGGGGACAGGGGGCTGTCTGGCTACACCTTC. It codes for CASSTGDRGLSGYTF.

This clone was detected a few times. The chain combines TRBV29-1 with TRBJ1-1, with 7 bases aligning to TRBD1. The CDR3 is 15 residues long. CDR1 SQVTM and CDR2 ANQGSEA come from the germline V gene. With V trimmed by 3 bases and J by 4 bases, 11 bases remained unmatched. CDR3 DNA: TGCAGCGTTGACCCCCAGGGGGTGGGAGGCACTGAAGCTTTCTTT. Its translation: CSVDPQGVGGTEAFF. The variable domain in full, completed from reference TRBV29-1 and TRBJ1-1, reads SAVISQKPSRDICQRGTSLTIQCQVDSQVTMMFWYRQQPGQSLTLIATANQGSEATYESGFVIDKFPISRPNLTFSTLTVSNMSPEDSSIYLCSVDPQGVGGTEAFFGQGTRLTVV.

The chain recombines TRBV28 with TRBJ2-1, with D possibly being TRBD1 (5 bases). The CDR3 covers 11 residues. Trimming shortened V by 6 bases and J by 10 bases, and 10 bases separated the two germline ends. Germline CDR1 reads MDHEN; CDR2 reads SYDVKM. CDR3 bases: TGTGCCAGCAGGTCGAAGGGGGAGCAGTTCTTC. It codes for CASRSKGEQFF.